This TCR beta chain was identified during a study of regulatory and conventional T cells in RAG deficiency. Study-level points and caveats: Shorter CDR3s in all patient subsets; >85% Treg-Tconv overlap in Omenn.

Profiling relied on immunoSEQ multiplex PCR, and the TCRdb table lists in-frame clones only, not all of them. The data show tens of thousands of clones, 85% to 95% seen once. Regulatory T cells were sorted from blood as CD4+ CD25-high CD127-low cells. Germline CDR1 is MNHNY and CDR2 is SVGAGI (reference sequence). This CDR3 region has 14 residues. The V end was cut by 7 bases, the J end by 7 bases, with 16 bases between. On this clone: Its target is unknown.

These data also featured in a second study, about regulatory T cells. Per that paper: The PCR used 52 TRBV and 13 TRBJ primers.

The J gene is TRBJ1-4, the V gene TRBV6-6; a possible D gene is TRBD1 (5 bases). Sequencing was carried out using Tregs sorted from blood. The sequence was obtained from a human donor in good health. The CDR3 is CASNHRPASEKLFF. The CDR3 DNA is TGTGCCAGCAATCACAGGCCCGCCTCTGAAAAACTGTTTTTT.